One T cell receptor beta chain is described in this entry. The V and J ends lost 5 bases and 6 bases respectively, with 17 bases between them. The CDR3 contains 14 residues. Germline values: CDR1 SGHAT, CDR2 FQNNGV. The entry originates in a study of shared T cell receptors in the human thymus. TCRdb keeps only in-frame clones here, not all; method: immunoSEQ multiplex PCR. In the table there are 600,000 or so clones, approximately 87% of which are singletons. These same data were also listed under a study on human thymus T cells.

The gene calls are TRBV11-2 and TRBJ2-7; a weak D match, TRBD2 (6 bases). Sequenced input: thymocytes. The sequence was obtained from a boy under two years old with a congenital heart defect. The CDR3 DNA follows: TGTGCCAGCAGCATCCCCCAGGAGGGGCTCGAGCAGTACTTC. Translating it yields CASSIPQEGLEQYF.